These 17 T cell receptor beta chains were all obtained from the same sample, sequenced in a study of blood T cell repertoires in COVID-19. Profiling relied on immunoSEQ multiplex PCR, and the TCRdb table lists in-frame clones only, not all of them. The sample has under 80,000 clones; around 77% are singletons. Sequenced input: peripheral blood. The receptor set was obtained from a human donor in a cohort sampled during active COVID-19.

The chain carries TRBV18 and TRBJ2-7, with 12 bases lining up with TRBD1. The CDR3 is 15 residues long. Germline lookup yields CDR1 KGHSH and CDR2 LQKENI. V lost 5 bases to trimming and J lost 2 bases; unmatched junction nucleotides: 4. The CDR3, as DNA: TGTGCCAGCTCATCAGGGACAGGGGGCGCCTACGAGCAGTACTTC. Protein product: CASSSGTGGAYEQYF.

The genes are TRBV5-1 and TRBJ2-2; possibly TRBD2 for D (6 bases). The germline V and J ends were trimmed by 4 bases and 4 bases, with 14 bases remaining between them. This CDR3 has 15 amino acids. CDR1 and CDR2 from the germline V gene are SGHRS and YFSETQ. CDR3 sequence (DNA): TGCGCCAGCAGCCCCGGCGGGGCTAGCACCGGGGAGCTGTTTTTT. Protein: CASSPGGASTGELFF.

This sequence joins TRBV19 and TRBJ2-7, with D possibly TRBD1 on 5 matching bases. CDR1 and CDR2 from the germline V gene are LNHDA and SQIVND (reference sequence). Trimming shortened V by 6 bases and J by 3 bases, and 12 bases separated the two germline ends. This CDR3 comprises 13 residues. The CDR3 region is CASSRTRDYEQYF. CDR3 sequence (DNA): TGTGCCAGTAGCCGGACCAGGGACTACGAGCAGTACTTC.

The CDR3 loop reads CASSLEGQPQHF. CDR3 bases: TGTGCCAGCAGTCTAGAGGGTCAGCCCCAGCATTTT. This sequence joins TRBV28 and TRBJ1-5; no reliable D call. V lost 5 bases, J lost 6 bases, and 8 bases lay in between. Germline lookup yields CDR1 MDHEN and CDR2 SYDVKM. The CDR3 is 12 residues long.

The genes are TRBV28 and TRBJ1-5, with 7 nucleotides matching TRBD1. Germline trimming cut 7 bases from V and 5 bases from J; bases unmatched to any gene: 14. This CDR3 is built from 16 residues. Germline CDR1 and CDR2: MDHEN and SYDVKM. The CDR3 protein is CASTSTVTGRYQPQHF. The CDR3 DNA sequence: TGTGCCAGCACCTCGACAGTGACAGGGAGGTATCAGCCCCAGCATTTT.

The chain has TRBV4-3 and TRBJ2-5, with 9 positions matching TRBD1. This CDR3 has 16 residues. Germline V gene data show CDR1 as LGHNA and CDR2 as YSLEER. The trim removed 0 bases at V and 7 bases at J, leaving 9 bases unmatched. CDR3 DNA sequence: TGCGCCAGCAGCCAAGAAAATTACGACAGGGGGGCGACCCAGTACTTC. This sequence encodes CASSQENYDRGATQYF.

The chain has TRBV5-6 and TRBJ2-2; D might be TRBD2 (6 bases). The CDR3 spans 15 residues. Germline CDR1 SGHDT, CDR2 YYEEEE. Trimming pared 4 bases from V and 0 bases from J, leaving 10 bases between. The CDR3: CASSRDWTNTGELFF. As DNA, the CDR3 is TGTGCCAGCAGCCGGGACTGGACGAACACCGGGGAGCTGTTTTTT.

The chain has TRBV5-4 and TRBJ2-5; D is perhaps TRBD1 (5 bases). Trimming pared 0 bases from V and 0 bases from J, leaving 6 bases between. This CDR3 comprises 14 residues. Germline V gene lookup returns CDR1 SGHNT and CDR2 YYREEE (reference sequence). CDR3 region: CASSLGGNQETQYF. The CDR3 DNA sequence: TGTGCCAGCAGCTTGGGGGGCAACCAAGAGACCCAGTACTTC. Drawing the rest from reference TRBV5-4 and TRBJ2-5, the complete variable domain is ETGVTQSPTHLIKTRGQQVTLRCSSQSGHNTVSWYQQALGQGPQFIFQYYREEENGRGNFPPRFSGLQFPNYSSELNVNALELDDSALYLCASSLGGNQETQYFGPGTRLLVL.

This clone was seen a few times. V usage is TRBV7-9 and J usage is TRBJ1-6, with TRBD1 identical over 11 bases. V lost 3 bases and J lost 7; bases outside the gene matches: 5. The CDR3 is 16 amino acids. Germline V lookup: CDR1 SEHNR, CDR2 FQNEAQ (reference sequence). The CDR3 here is CASSFSWTGGNSPLHF. CDR3 coding DNA: TGTGCCAGCAGCTTCTCCTGGACAGGGGGCAATTCACCCCTCCACTTT.

The chain joins TRBV9 to TRBJ2-7, with D unresolved. Germline CDR1 SGDLS, CDR2 YYNGEE. The CDR3 spans 13 residues. Trimming left V 0 bases short and J 4 bases short, with 8 bases between. The CDR3 region is CASSVGAQYEQYF. CDR3 coding DNA: TGTGCCAGCAGCGTAGGGGCCCAATACGAGCAGTACTTC. Together with reference TRBV9 and TRBJ2-7, the CDR3 gives the full variable domain: DSGVTQTPKHLITATGQRVTLRCSPRSGDLSVYWYQQSLDQGLQFLIQYYNGEERAKGNILERFSAQQFPDLHSELNLSSLELGDSALYFCASSVGAQYEQYFGPGTRLTVT.

J is TRBJ2-1 and V is TRBV6-2 or TRBV6-3; 10 nucleotides line up with TRBD1. This CDR3 spans 15 amino acids. Germline assignment: CDR1 MNHEY and CDR2 SVGEGT. With 4 bases clipped from V and 4 bases from J, the junction kept 4 bases outside the gene matches. CDR3 DNA: TGTGCCAGCAGTTTTCGGACAGGGGGATACAATGAGCAGTTCTTC. Translation: CASSFRTGGYNEQFF.

The V call is TRBV5-4, the J call TRBJ2-3; 9 bases agree with TRBD1. The CDR3 is 15 residues long. Trimming removed 3 bases from V and 1 base from J; junction bases left unmatched: 3. In germline, CDR1 is SGHNT, CDR2 YYREEE (reference sequence). In DNA form, the CDR3 reads TGTGCCAGCAGCTCAAGGACAGGGGGCACAGATACGCAGTATTTT. Its protein product is CASSSRTGGTDTQYF. Variable domain in full (rest from reference TRBV5-4 and TRBJ2-3): ETGVTQSPTHLIKTRGQQVTLRCSSQSGHNTVSWYQQALGQGPQFIFQYYREEENGRGNFPPRFSGLQFPNYSSELNVNALELDDSALYLCASSSRTGGTDTQYFGPGTRLTVL.

J is TRBJ1-5 and V is TRBV7-9; the D gene is possibly TRBD1 (5 bases). Germline CDR1 reads SEHNR; CDR2 reads FQNEAQ (reference sequence). V lost 4 bases to trimming and J lost 1 base, with 14 bases between them. The CDR3 is 16 amino acids. The DNA of the CDR3 is TGTGCCAGCAGCTCACGGGGGAGGGCCAGCAATCAGCCCCAGCATTTT. Its translation is CASSSRGRASNQPQHF. The variable domain in full, with the rest retrieved from reference TRBV7-9 and TRBJ1-5, is DTGVSQNPRHKITKRGQNVTFRCDPISEHNRLYWYRQTLGQGPEFLTYFQNEAQLEKSRLLSDRFSAERPKGSFSTLEIQRTEQGDSAMYLCASSSRGRASNQPQHFGDGTRLSIL.

The chain's CDR3 is CASSPRGSGITDTQYF. DNA of the CDR3: TGTGCCAGCAGCCCCCGGGGTAGCGGGATCACAGATACGCAGTATTTT. The chain joins TRBV9 to TRBJ2-3, with 8 bases matching TRBD2. In germline, CDR1 is SGDLS, CDR2 YYNGEE. J lost 2 bases, V lost 4 bases, and 9 bases had no gene match. The CDR3 length is 16 residues.

V gene TRBV2 combines with J gene TRBJ2-5; a possible D gene is TRBD1 (6 bases). This CDR3 has 13 residues. Trimming cost V 6 bases and J 1 base, with 9 bases left between them. The germline gives CDR1 SNHLY, CDR2 FYNNEI. CDR3 coding DNA: TGTGCCAGCAGGTGGGACATCCAAGAGACCCAGTACTTC. Translation: CASRWDIQETQYF.

This clone is medium-sized. CDR3 residues: CASSLVGAGASYEQYF. CDR3 in DNA: TGTGCCAGCAGCTTAGTTGGGGCAGGGGCCTCCTACGAGCAGTACTTC. The chain recombines TRBV11-2 with TRBJ2-7; tentative D call: TRBD1 (6 bases). The CDR3 sequence is 16 residues long. V was shortened by 1 base and J by 0 bases, with 13 bases between the two germline ends. From germline, CDR1 is SGHAT and CDR2 FQNNGV.

The V call is TRBV6-5, the J call TRBJ1-1; tentative D call: TRBD1 (5 bases). The CDR3 consists of 13 residues. CDR1 MNHEY and CDR2 SVGAGI come from the germline V gene. V was clipped by 6 bases and J by 3 bases, with 11 bases between them. In DNA, the CDR3 is TGTGCCAGCAGGCCCTGGGGGGACACTGAAGCTTTCTTT. Translating it yields CASRPWGDTEAFF.